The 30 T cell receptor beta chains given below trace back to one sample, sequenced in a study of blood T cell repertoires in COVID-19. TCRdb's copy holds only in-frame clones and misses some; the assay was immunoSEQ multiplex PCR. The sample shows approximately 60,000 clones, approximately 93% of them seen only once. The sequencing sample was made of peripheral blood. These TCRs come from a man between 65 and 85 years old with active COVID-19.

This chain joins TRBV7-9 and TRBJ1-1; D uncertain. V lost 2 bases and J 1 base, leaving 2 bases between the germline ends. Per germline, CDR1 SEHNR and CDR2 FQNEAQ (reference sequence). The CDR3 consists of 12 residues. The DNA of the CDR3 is TGTGCCAGCAGCTTACAGAACACTGAAGCTTTCTTT. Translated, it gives CASSLQNTEAFF.

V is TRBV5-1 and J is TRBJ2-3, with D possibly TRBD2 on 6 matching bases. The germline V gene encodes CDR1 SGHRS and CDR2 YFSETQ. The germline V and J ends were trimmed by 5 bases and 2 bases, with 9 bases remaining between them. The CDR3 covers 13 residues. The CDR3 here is CASRRGPTDTQYF. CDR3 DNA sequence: TGCGCCAGCAGGCGGGGACCCACAGATACGCAGTATTTT.

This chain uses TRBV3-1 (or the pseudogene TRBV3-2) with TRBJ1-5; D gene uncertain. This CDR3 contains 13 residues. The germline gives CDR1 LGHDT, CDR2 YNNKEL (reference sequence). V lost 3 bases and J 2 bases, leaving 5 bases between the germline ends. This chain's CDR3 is CASSHPGNQPQHF. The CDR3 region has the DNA TGTGCCAGCAGCCATCCAGGCAATCAGCCCCAGCATTTT.

The CDR3 sequence is CATAGGNTGELFF. The CDR3 bases are TGTGCCACGGCAGGGGGCAATACCGGGGAGCTGTTTTTT. The chain recombines TRBV2 with TRBJ2-2; 8 nucleotides line up with TRBD1. The CDR3 contains 13 residues. Trimming cost V 10 bases and J 5 bases; bases outside gene matches: 6. Germline V lookup: CDR1 SNHLY, CDR2 FYNNEI.

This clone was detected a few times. The CDR3 spells CASSSSVHSGNTIYF. In nucleotides, the CDR3 is TGTGCCAGCAGTTCGTCGGTTCACTCTGGAAACACCATATATTTT. The chain employs TRBV6-6 and TRBJ1-3; D call uncertain. Germline assignment: CDR1 MNHNY and CDR2 SVGAGI (reference sequence). The V end lost 4 bases, the J end lost 0 bases, and 10 bases lay between the germline ends. CDR3 size: 15 residues.

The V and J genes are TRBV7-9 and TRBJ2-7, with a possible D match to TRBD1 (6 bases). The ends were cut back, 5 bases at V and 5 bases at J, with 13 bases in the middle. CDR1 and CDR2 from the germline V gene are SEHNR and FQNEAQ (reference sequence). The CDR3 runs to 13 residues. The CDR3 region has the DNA TGTGCCAGCAGCATCTTACAGGGTAACGAGCAGTACGTC. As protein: CASSILQGNEQYV.

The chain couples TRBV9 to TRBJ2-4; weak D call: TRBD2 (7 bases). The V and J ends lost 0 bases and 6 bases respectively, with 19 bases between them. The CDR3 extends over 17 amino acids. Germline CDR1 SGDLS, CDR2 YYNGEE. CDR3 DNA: TGTGCCAGCAGCGTAGGGGGGCGGGGAGGGGAAGGAAACATTCAGTACTTC. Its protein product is CASSVGGRGGEGNIQYF.

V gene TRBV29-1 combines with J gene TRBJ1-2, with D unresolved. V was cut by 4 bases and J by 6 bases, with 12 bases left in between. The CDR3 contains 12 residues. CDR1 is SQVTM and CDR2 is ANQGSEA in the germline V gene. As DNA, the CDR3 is TGCAGCGTTGGGTCTGGAGGCGATGGCTACACCTTC. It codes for CSVGSGGDGYTF.

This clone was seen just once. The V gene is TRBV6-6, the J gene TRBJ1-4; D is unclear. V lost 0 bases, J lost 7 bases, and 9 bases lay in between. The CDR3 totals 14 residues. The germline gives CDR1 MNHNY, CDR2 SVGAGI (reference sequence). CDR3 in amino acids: CASSYSGVAEKLFF. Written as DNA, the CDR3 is TGTGCCAGCAGTTACTCGGGAGTGGCTGAAAAACTGTTTTTT.

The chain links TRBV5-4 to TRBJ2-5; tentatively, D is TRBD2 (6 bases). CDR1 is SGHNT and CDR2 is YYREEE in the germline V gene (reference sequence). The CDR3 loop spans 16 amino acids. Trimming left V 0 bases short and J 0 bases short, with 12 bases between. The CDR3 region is CASSLDRRDHQETQYF. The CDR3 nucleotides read TGTGCCAGCAGCTTGGATCGGCGGGATCACCAAGAGACCCAGTACTTC.

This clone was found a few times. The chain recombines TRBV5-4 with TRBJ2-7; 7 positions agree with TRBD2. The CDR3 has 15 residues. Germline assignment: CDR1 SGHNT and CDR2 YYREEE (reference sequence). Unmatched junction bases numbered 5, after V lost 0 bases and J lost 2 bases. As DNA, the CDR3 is TGTGCCAGCAGCTTGGGGGACTACCAAACCTACGAGCAGTACTTC. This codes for CASSLGDYQTYEQYF.

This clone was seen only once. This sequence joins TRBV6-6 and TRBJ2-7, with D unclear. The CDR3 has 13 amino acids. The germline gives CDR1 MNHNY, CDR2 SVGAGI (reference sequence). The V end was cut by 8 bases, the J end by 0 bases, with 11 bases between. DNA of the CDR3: TGTGCCAGCGCGCTGTTGAGCTCCTACGAGCAGTACTTC. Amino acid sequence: CASALLSSYEQYF.

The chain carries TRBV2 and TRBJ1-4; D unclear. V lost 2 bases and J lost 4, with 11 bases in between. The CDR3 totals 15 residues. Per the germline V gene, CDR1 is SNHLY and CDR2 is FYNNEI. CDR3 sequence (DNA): TGTGCCAGCAGTGAATGGGCGCTAAGTAATGAAAAACTGTTTTTT. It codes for CASSEWALSNEKLFF.

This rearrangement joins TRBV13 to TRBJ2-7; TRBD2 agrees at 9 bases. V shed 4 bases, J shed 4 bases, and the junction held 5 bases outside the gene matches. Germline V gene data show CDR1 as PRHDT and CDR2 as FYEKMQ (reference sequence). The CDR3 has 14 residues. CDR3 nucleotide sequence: TGTGCCAGCAGCTCTAGCGGGACGACGTACGAGCAGTACTTC. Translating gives CASSSSGTTYEQYF.

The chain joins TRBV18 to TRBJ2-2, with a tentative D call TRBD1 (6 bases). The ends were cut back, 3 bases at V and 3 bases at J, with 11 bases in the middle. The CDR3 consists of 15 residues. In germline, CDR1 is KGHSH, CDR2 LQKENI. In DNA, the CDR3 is TGTGCCAGCTCACCCCGACAGGATCACACCGGGGAGCTGTTTTTT. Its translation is CASSPRQDHTGELFF.

CDR3: CASSLGRATEAFF. CDR3 DNA: TGTGCCAGCAGTTTGGGCAGGGCAACTGAAGCTTTCTTT. V usage is TRBV12-3 or TRBV12-4 and J usage is TRBJ1-1; tentatively, D is TRBD1 (5 bases). The CDR3 is made up of 13 amino acids. Trimming pared 3 bases from V and 5 bases from J, leaving 10 bases between.

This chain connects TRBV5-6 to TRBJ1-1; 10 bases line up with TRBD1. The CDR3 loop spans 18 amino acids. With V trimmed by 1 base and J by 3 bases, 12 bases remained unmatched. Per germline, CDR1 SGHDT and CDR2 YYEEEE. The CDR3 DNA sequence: TGTGCCAGCAGCTTGTTGAGGACAGGGGGACGGTGGGACACTGAAGCTTTCTTT. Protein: CASSLLRTGGRWDTEAFF.

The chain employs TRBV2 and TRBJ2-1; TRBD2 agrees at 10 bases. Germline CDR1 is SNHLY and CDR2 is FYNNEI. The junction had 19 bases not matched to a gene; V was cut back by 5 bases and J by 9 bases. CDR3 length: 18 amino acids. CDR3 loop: CASSLLLGSSGGAGEQFF. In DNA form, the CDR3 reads TGTGCCAGCAGTCTTCTCCTCGGCTCAAGCGGGGGGGCTGGTGAGCAGTTCTTC.

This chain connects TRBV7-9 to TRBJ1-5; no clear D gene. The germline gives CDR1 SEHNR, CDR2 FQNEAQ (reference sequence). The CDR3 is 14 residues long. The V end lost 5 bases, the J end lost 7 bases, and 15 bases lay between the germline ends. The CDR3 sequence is CASSQGGLGQPQHF. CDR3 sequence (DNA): TGTGCCAGCAGCCAAGGCGGGCTCGGACAGCCCCAGCATTTT.

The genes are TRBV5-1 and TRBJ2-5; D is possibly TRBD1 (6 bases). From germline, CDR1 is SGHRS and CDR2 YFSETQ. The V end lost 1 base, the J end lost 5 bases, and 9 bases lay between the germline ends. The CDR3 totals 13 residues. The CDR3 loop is CASSLTGWETQYF. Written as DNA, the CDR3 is TGCGCCAGCAGCTTGACAGGGTGGGAGACCCAGTACTTC.

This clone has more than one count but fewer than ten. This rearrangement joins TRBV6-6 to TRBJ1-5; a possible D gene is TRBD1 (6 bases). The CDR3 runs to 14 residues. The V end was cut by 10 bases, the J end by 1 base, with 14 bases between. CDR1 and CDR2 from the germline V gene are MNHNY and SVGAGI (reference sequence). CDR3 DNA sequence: TGTGCCACCTTCGGGGGGCTAAGCAATCAGCCCCAGCATTTT. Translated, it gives CATFGGLSNQPQHF.

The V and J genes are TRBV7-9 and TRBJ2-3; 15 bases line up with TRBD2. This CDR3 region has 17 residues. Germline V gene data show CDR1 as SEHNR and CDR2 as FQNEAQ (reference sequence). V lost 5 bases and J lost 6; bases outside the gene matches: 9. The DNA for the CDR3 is TGTGCCAGCAGCCCCTGGACTAGCGGGGGGGTAGGGGATACGCAGTATTTT. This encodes CASSPWTSGGVGDTQYF.

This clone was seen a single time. CDR3 nucleotides: TGTGCCAGCAGTGAGGCGGCGAGCTCTGGAAACACCATATATTTT. Its translation: CASSEAASSGNTIYF. The chain joins TRBV6-4 to TRBJ1-3; D gene unclear. The CDR3 has 15 amino acids. Trimming left V 3 bases short and J 0 bases short, with 9 bases between. CDR1 and CDR2 from the germline V gene are MRHNA and SNTAGT.

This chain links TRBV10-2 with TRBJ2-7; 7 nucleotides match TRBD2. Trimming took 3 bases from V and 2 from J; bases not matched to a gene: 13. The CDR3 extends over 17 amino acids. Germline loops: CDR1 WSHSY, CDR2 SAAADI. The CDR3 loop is CASSDPPRGGIPYEQYF. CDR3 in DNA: TGCGCCAGCAGTGACCCCCCCCGGGGAGGGATTCCCTACGAGCAGTACTTC.

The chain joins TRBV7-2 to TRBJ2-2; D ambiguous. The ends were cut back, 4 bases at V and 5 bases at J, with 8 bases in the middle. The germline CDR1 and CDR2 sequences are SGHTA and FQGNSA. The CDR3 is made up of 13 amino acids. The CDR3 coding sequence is TGTGCCAGCAGCTCGCCCGGGACCGGGGAGCTGTTTTTT. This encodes CASSSPGTGELFF.

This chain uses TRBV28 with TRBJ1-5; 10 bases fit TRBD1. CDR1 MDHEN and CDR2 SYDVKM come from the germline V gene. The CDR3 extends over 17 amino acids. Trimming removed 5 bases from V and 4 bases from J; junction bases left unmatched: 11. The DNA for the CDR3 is TGTGCCAGCAGTGTCTGGGACAGGGGAAGAGGTAATCAGCCCCAGCATTTT. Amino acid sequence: CASSVWDRGRGNQPQHF.

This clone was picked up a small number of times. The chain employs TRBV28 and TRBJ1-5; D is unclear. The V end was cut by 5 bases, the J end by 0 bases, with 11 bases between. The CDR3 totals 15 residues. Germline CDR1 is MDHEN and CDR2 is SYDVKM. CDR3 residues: CASSEQLISNQPQHF. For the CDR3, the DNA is TGTGCCAGCAGTGAACAGCTGATTAGCAATCAGCCCCAGCATTTT.

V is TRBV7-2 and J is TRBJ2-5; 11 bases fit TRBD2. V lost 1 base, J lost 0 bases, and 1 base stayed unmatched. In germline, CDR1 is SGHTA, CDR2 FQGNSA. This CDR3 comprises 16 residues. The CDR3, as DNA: TGTGCCAGCAGCTTAGTAGCGGGGGGGAACCAAGAGACCCAGTACTTC. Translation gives CASSLVAGGNQETQYF.

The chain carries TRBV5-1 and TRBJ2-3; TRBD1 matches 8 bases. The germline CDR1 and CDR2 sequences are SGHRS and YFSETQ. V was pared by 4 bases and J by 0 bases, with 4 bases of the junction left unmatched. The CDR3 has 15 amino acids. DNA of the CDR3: TGCGCCAGCAGCGCAGGGACAGGAAGCACAGATACGCAGTATTTT. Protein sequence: CASSAGTGSTDTQYF.

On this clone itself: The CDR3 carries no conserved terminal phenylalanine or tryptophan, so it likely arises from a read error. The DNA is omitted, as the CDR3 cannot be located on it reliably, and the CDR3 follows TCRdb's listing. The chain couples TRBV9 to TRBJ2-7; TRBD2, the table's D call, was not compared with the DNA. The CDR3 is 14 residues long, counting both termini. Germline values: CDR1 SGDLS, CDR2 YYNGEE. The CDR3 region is CASSPLTSGGTPDL.